The 30 T cell receptor beta chains below were found in one sample sequenced in a study of cytotoxic CD8 clonotypes in ibrutinib-treated CLL. Sequencing was performed with immunoSEQ multiplex PCR; in TCRdb, only in-frame clones are kept and a portion is missing. Here the sample spans roughly 220,000 clones, 70% being singletons. Material: PBMCs, obtained after 12 months of ibrutinib treatment. The source is a human donor with chronic lymphocytic leukemia.

The gene calls are TRBV28 and TRBJ2-1; D is unclear. The germline CDR1 and CDR2 sequences are MDHEN and SYDVKM. This CDR3 contains 15 residues. Trimming stripped 6 bases from V and 5 bases from J, with 17 bases between. The CDR3 sequence: CASSYSGPRNNEQFF. The CDR3, as DNA: TGTGCCAGCAGCTACAGTGGGCCTAGGAACAATGAGCAGTTCTTC.

This clone was observed a few times. V and J are TRBV7-2 and TRBJ1-2; a weak D match, TRBD1 (6 bases). The CDR3 length is 13 residues. CDR1 is SGHTA and CDR2 is FQGNSA in the germline V gene. V lost 5 bases, J lost 4 bases, and 11 bases lay in between. CDR3: CASSDQGSYGYTF. The CDR3 bases are TGTGCCAGCAGCGACCAGGGGAGCTATGGCTACACCTTC.

This chain joins TRBV6-5 and TRBJ2-3; 12 nucleotides agree with TRBD2. The CDR3 extends over 16 amino acids. J gave up 7 bases and V 2 bases, and 7 bases lay outside the gene matches. Germline-derived CDR1 and CDR2 are MNHEY and SVGAGI. The CDR3 reads CASSYMTSGRRNTQYF. DNA for the CDR3: TGTGCCAGCAGTTACATGACTAGCGGGAGAAGGAATACGCAGTATTTT.

This clone was seen only once. The chain has TRBV18 and TRBJ2-1; D possibly corresponds to TRBD1 (6 bases). Germline CDR1 is KGHSH and CDR2 is LQKENI. The CDR3 is made up of 15 amino acids. Between the trimmed V and J ends, which lost 3 bases and 7 bases, there was a span of 16 bases. CDR3 DNA: TGTGCCAGCTCACCGTCCAGGGGCGCTTGGAATGAGCAGTTCTTC. Protein: CASSPSRGAWNEQFF.

This clone showed up just once. This chain connects TRBV7-6 to TRBJ1-2; D remains ambiguous. CDR3 length: 11 residues. From germline, CDR1 is SGHVS and CDR2 FNYEAQ. Trimming removed 5 bases from V and 8 bases from J, with 9 bases in between. Here the CDR3 DNA reads TGTGCCAGCAGCCCCATCGGAGGCTACACCTTC. The encoded protein is CASSPIGGYTF.

The rearrangement joins TRBV18 to TRBJ1-5; 7 positions match TRBD1. CDR3 length equals 15 residues. CDR1 KGHSH and CDR2 LQKENI come from the germline V gene. V gave up 2 bases and J gave up 5 bases; unmatched junction bases: 6. This CDR3 reads CASSPRGGEDQPQHF. The CDR3 DNA follows: TGTGCCAGCTCACCAAGAGGGGGCGAGGATCAGCCCCAGCATTTT.

The rearrangement links TRBV7-9 to TRBJ1-1; D perhaps matches TRBD1 (5 bases). Trimming left V 5 bases short and J 0 bases short, with 10 bases between. CDR3 size: 14 residues. Per the germline V gene, CDR1 is SEHNR and CDR2 is FQNEAQ (reference sequence). The CDR3 sequence is CASSPQTVNTEAFF. The CDR3 DNA is TGTGCCAGCAGCCCCCAGACAGTGAACACTGAAGCTTTCTTT.

The CDR3 loop reads CASSNLDRGESNQPQHF. As DNA, the CDR3 is TGTGCCAGCAGTAACTTGGACAGGGGGGAGAGCAATCAGCCCCAGCATTTT. The chain joins TRBV2 to TRBJ1-5; 10 bases are a match to TRBD1. Germline loops: CDR1 SNHLY, CDR2 FYNNEI. The CDR3 spans 17 residues. The J segment lost 1 base and the V segment lost 5 bases, leaving 8 bases of the junction unmatched.

This clone was seen only a few times. The chain links TRBV27 to TRBJ2-3; maybe TRBD2 (5 bases). V dropped 8 bases and J dropped 5 bases, with 11 bases sitting between them. CDR3 length: 12 amino acids. CDR1 is MNHEY, CDR2 SMNVEV, per germline (reference sequence). DNA for the CDR3: TGTGCCAGCGGTGGGAGCCAAGATACGCAGTATTTT. This encodes CASGGSQDTQYF.

CDR3 amino acids: CASSYMKSSYEQYF. The CDR3 region has the DNA TGTGCCAGCAGTTACATGAAGTCGTCCTACGAGCAGTACTTC. The V and J genes are TRBV6-6 and TRBJ2-7, with D unresolved. Trimming took off 2 bases at V and 1 base at J, with 9 bases between the two ends. CDR3 length: 14 residues. CDR1 is MNHNY, CDR2 SVGAGI, per germline (reference sequence).

The chain recombines TRBV7-3 with TRBJ1-1; TRBD1 is a possible D gene (5 bases). The germline CDR1 and CDR2 sequences are SGHTA and FQGTGA. This CDR3 is 15 amino acids long. The V end was cut by 5 bases, the J end by 4 bases, with 17 bases between. The CDR3 DNA is TGTGCCAGCAGCATTTCGACAGTAGCGGGCACTGAAGCTTTCTTT. It specifies CASSISTVAGTEAFF.

A single count supports this clone. The genes are TRBV4-3 and TRBJ2-7; D is perhaps TRBD1 or TRBD2 (5 bases each). The germline gives CDR1 LGHNA, CDR2 YSLEER. This CDR3 is built from 14 residues. The V gene lost 4 bases and the J gene lost 2 bases, with 12 bases spanning the gap. DNA for the CDR3: TGCGCCAGCAGCCCGGGGCACGGACCCTACGAGCAGTACTTC. Protein: CASSPGHGPYEQYF.

The chain joins TRBV27 to TRBJ2-7, with a possible D match to TRBD1 (6 bases). Germline CDR1 is MNHEY and CDR2 is SMNVEV (reference sequence). Deletions cut 4 bases from V and 0 bases from J, with 7 bases between. This CDR3 is 13 amino acids long. CDR3 sequence: CASSYRVSYEQYF. The DNA of the CDR3 is TGTGCCAGCAGTTACAGGGTCTCCTACGAGCAGTACTTC.

V and J are TRBV28 and TRBJ2-7; perhaps TRBD2 as D (6 bases). The CDR3 spans 17 residues. V gave up 7 bases and J gave up 7 bases, with 29 bases separating them. CDR1 is MDHEN and CDR2 is SYDVKM in the germline V gene. The CDR3 sequence is CASTSFRSGRKWKEQYF. CDR3 nucleotides: TGTGCCAGCACCTCGTTTAGGAGCGGGCGGAAATGGAAAGAGCAGTACTTC.

The V call is TRBV7-8, the J call TRBJ2-7; TRBD2 aligns across 7 bases. Germline V gene data show CDR1 as SGHVS and CDR2 as FQNEAQ. This CDR3 comprises 14 residues. Unmatched junction bases numbered 4, after V lost 3 bases and J lost 2 bases. The CDR3 loop reads CASSFSSGPYEQYF. Here the CDR3 DNA reads TGTGCCAGCAGCTTTTCTAGCGGACCCTACGAGCAGTACTTC.

This chain uses TRBV14 with TRBJ1-5; possibly TRBD1 for D (5 bases). Germline V CDR1 and CDR2: SGHDN, FVKESK. Trimming removed 3 bases from V and 3 bases from J, with 15 bases in between. There are 16 residues in the CDR3. As DNA, the CDR3 is TGTGCCAGCAGCCACCAAGACAGCCGCAACAATCAGCCCCAGCATTTT. Encoded protein: CASSHQDSRNNQPQHF.

This rearrangement joins TRBV5-1 to TRBJ2-2; tentative D call: TRBD2 (6 bases). This CDR3 region has 14 residues. CDR1 is SGHRS and CDR2 is YFSETQ in the germline V gene. The V end was cut by 4 bases, the J end by 10 bases, with 17 bases between. The CDR3 protein is CASSPGGGDLELFF. In DNA, the CDR3 is TGCGCCAGCAGCCCCGGAGGAGGGGACCTGGAGCTGTTTTTT.

The chain employs TRBV5-1 and TRBJ2-7; 10 nucleotides match TRBD1. V dropped 4 bases and J dropped 2; count of bases not matched to a gene: 6. The germline V gene encodes CDR1 SGHRS and CDR2 YFSETQ. This CDR3 has 15 residues. The CDR3 DNA reads as TGCGCCAGCAGCCGGACCGGACAGGGGGCCTACGAGCAGTACTTC. Translating gives CASSRTGQGAYEQYF.

V and J are TRBV2 and TRBJ2-3, with D maybe TRBD1 (5 bases). V lost 0 bases and J 4 bases, leaving 17 bases between the germline ends. The CDR3 spans 17 residues. From germline, CDR1 is SNHLY and CDR2 FYNNEI. The CDR3, as DNA: TGTGCCAGCAGTGAAGCTAGGCTAGTGGGGCTCCCAGATACGCAGTATTTT. Translated: CASSEARLVGLPDTQYF.

The chain carries TRBV2 and TRBJ2-1, with 12 bases fitting TRBD2. The germline V gene has CDR1 SNHLY and CDR2 FYNNEI. CDR3 length: 15 residues. Unmatched junction bases numbered 3, after V lost 2 bases and J lost 7 bases. This chain's CDR3 is CASSETSGRINEQFF. The CDR3 nucleotides are TGTGCCAGCAGTGAAACTAGCGGGAGGATAAATGAGCAGTTCTTC.

This clone was observed a few times. This chain links TRBV15 with TRBJ1-1; D possibly corresponds to TRBD1 (6 bases). Trimming took off 7 bases at V and 6 bases at J, with 33 bases between the two ends. The length of the CDR3 is 19 residues. The germline CDR1 and CDR2 sequences are LNHNV and YYDKDF (reference sequence). The DNA of the CDR3 is TGTGCCACCAAGGGCCACAGTTTTCAAGGCGGTCAGAGGGGGGCTGAAGCTTTCTTT. This gives the protein CATKGHSFQGGQRGAEAFF.

This chain connects TRBV5-6 to TRBJ1-2, with 8 bases that match TRBD1. Trimming at V came to 0 bases and at J to 2 bases, leaving 9 bases not matched to a gene. Germline CDR1 reads SGHDT; CDR2 reads YYEEEE. The CDR3 is 17 residues long. CDR3: CASSLDRGRLRNYGYTF. In nucleotides, the CDR3 is TGTGCCAGCAGCTTGGACAGGGGGAGACTAAGGAACTATGGCTACACCTTC.

The chain carries TRBV6-5 and TRBJ1-2; 7 positions match TRBD1. The CDR3 spans 14 residues. Trimming cost V 5 bases and J 8 bases; bases outside gene matches: 11. Germline-derived CDR1 and CDR2 are MNHEY and SVGAGI. The CDR3 DNA sequence: TGTGCCAGCAGTCACGACACAGGGGTGAGCGGCTACACCTTC. Amino acid sequence: CASSHDTGVSGYTF.

This chain connects TRBV29-1 to TRBJ2-3; perhaps D is TRBD1 or TRBD2 (5 bases each). Germline CDR1 SQVTM, CDR2 ANQGSEA. V lost 6 bases and J 6 bases, leaving 19 bases between the germline ends. The CDR3 spans 14 residues. CDR3 sequence reads: CSVSPGPLLDTQYF. CDR3 sequence (DNA): TGCAGCGTAAGCCCGGGACCCCTCTTGGATACGCAGTATTTT.

The chain employs TRBV6-5 and TRBJ2-1; the match to TRBD2 covers 9 bases. V lost 7 bases and J lost 4; bases outside the gene matches: 5. Per the germline V gene, CDR1 is MNHEY and CDR2 is SVGAGI. CDR3 length: 14 residues. CDR3 nucleotide sequence: TGTGCCAGCACCGTGAGCGGGAGGTACAATGAGCAGTTCTTC. Protein sequence: CASTVSGRYNEQFF.

V usage is TRBV30 and J usage is TRBJ1-3; possibly TRBD1 for D (6 bases). Per germline, CDR1 GTSNPN and CDR2 SVGIG (reference sequence). The CDR3 spans 14 residues. The V end lost 1 base, the J end lost 2 bases, and 9 bases lay between the germline ends. CDR3 in DNA: TGTGCCTGGAGTGAGGGGGGAACTGGAAACACCATATATTTT. Encoded protein: CAWSEGGTGNTIYF.

The chain carries TRBV7-2 and TRBJ2-3; the match to TRBD2 covers 11 bases. Germline V gene lookup returns CDR1 SGHTA and CDR2 FQGNSA. This CDR3 is built from 16 residues. The trim removed 1 base at V and 7 bases at J, leaving 7 bases unmatched. In DNA form, the CDR3 reads TGTGCCAGCAGCTTAGTCCTAGCGGGGGGTGAATATACGCAGTATTTT. Translating gives CASSLVLAGGEYTQYF.

This clone was seen just once. CDR3 DNA: TGTGCCACCAGTTCCGGGACTAGCGGGGGGTGGGATGAGCAGTTCTTC. It is translated as CATSSGTSGGWDEQFF. The chain links TRBV15 to TRBJ2-1; TRBD2 matches at 15 bases. Germline CDR1 is LNHNV and CDR2 is YYDKDF (reference sequence). J was trimmed by 8 bases and V by 6 bases; bases with no gene match: 8. This CDR3 is 16 amino acids long. Using reference TRBV15 and TRBJ2-1 for the parts outside the CDR3, the full variable domain is DAMVIQNPRYQVTQFGKPVTLSCSQTLNHNVMYWYQQKSSQAPKLLFHYYDKDFNNEADTPDNFQSRRPNTSFCFLDIRSPGLGDTAMYLCATSSGTSGGWDEQFFGPGTRLTVL.

Comment on this clone: The junction shows a germline mismatch at one end, possibly a read error. The chain joins TRBV7-3 to TRBJ1-2, with D unresolved. Germline CDR1 SGHTA, CDR2 FQGTGA. CDR3 length: 12 residues. The CDR3, as DNA: TGTGCCAGCAGCTTAGACGGGCTCCGCCAAGTCTTC. Its protein is CASSLDGLRQVF.

This chain joins TRBV25-1 and TRBJ1-5, with a tentative D call TRBD1 (6 bases). This CDR3 has 11 amino acids. Germline-derived CDR1 and CDR2 are MGHDK and SYGVNS. This chain's CDR3 is CETTGNQPQHF. In nucleotides, the CDR3 is TGTGAAACGACAGGAAACCAGCCCCAGCATTTT.